This entry is about one T cell receptor (beta chain). The data derive from a study of blood T cell repertoires in COVID-19. Study-level background: Some COVID-19 samples were acute and others convalescent; all came from the United States, Italy and Spain. From T cells, B-cell-depleted T cells, or PBMCs came the material, which was cDNA or gDNA.

Source study methods: Estimated nucleated cell counts came from reference gene primer amplification. TCRdb's copy holds only in-frame clones and misses some; the assay was immunoSEQ multiplex PCR. V, J and clone size derive from that table, while D and trimming were established from the DNA sequence. The sample has 190,000 or so clones, around 87% seen once. The source material was peripheral blood. The clonotype comes from a middle-aged man with active or convalescent COVID-19.

CDR3 coding DNA: TGTGCCTGGAGTGGTTCGGTTTATAGCAATCAGCCCCAGCATTTT. Protein product: CAWSGSVYSNQPQHF. V and J are TRBV30 and TRBJ1-5, with D hard to call. This CDR3 region has 15 residues. V was cut by 1 base and J by 0 bases, with 10 bases left in between. Germline assignment: CDR1 GTSNPN and CDR2 SVGIG (reference sequence).